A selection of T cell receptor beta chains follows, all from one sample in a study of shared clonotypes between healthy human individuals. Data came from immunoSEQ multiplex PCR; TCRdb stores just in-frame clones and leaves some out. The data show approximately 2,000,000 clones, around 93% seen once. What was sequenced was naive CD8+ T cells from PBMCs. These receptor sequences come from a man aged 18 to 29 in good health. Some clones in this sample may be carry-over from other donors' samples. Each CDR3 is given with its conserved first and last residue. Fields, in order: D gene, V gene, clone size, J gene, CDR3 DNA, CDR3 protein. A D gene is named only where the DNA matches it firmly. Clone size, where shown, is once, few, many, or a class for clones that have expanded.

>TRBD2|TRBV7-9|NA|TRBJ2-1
TGTGCCAGCAGCTCCAAAGCGGGAGTAGGACCGAGCTCCTACAATGAGCAGTTCTTC
CASSSKAGVGPSSYNEQFF
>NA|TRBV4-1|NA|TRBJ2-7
TGCGCCAGCAGCCAAGAAGTCGCGGGTCTTCCCTACGAGCAGTACTTC
CASSQEVAGLPYEQYF
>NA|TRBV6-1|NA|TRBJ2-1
TGTGCCAGCAGTGAAAGGATGACTCCGAACAATGAGCAGTTCTTC
CASSERMTPNNEQFF
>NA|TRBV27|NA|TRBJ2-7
TGTGCCAGCAGTTTAGCCCCATTGGGAAACCCCTACGAGCAGTACTTC
CASSLAPLGNPYEQYF
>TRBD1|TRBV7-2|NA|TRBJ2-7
TGTGCCAGCAGCTTTCAGAGACAACAGGGGGCGGCCGAGCAGTACTTC
CASSFQRQQGAAEQYF
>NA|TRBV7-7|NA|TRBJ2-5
TGTGCCAGCAGCCTCCTCCCAGGGGAAGGGGAGACCCAGTACTTC
CASSLLPGEGETQYF
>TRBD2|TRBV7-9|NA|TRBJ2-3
TGTGCCAGCAGCTTAAACCCGGGACTAGCCACAGATACGCAGTATTTT
CASSLNPGLATDTQYF
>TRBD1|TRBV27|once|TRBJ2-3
TGTGCCAGCAGTTTTCATAACAGGGGAGATACGCAGTATTTT
CASSFHNRGDTQYF
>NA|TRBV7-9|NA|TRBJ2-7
TGTGCCAGCAGCTTAGGCAGGGCCGAGCAGTACTTC
CASSLGRAEQYF
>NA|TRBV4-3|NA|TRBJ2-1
TGCGCCAGCAGCCAAGATCGAGGAGTATCCAATGAGCAGTTCTTC
CASSQDRGVSNEQFF
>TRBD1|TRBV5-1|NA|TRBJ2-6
TGCGCCAGCAGCTCAAGGACAGGCAATTCCTCTGGGGCCAACGTCCTGACTTTC
CASSSRTGNSSGANVLTF
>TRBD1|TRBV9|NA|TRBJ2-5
TGTGCCAGCAGCGGGACAGGGGGTTTTGGAGAGACCCAGTACTTC
CASSGTGGFGETQYF
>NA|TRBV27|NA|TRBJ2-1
TGTGCCAGCAGTTTAGGGGTTGAGCAGTTCTTC
CASSLGVEQFF
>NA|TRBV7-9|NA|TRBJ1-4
TGTGCCAGCAGCGCCCCCAGAGCAACTAATGAAAAACTGTTTTTT
CASSAPRATNEKLFF
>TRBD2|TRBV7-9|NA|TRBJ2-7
TGTGCCAGCAGCTTTCCGGGGGGAGCTCCCTACGAGCAGTACTTC
CASSFPGGAPYEQYF
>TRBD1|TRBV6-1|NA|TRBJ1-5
TGTGCCAGCATTGGACAGGGGTACCGCAATCAGCCCCAGCATTTT
CASIGQGYRNQPQHF
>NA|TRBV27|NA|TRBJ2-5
TGTGCCAGCAGTTTAAGTAAGGGGTTGGAGACCCAGTACTTC
CASSLSKGLETQYF
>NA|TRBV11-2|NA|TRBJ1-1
TGTGCCAGCAGCAAAACAAGGAAAATGAACACTGAAGCTTTCTTT
CASSKTRKMNTEAFF
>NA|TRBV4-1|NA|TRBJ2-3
TGCGCCAGCAGCCCTGCCGACAGCACAGATACGCAGTATTTT
CASSPADSTDTQYF
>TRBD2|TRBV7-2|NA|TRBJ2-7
TGTGCCAGCAGTCCAACTACGGGGACTAGCGGGAGCTCTTTC
CASSPTTGTSGSSF
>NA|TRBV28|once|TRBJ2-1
TGTGCCAGCAGTTTCACCAGACTTAGCATGTTCTTC
CASSFTRLSMFF
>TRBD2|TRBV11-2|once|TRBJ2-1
TGTGCCAGCAGCTCGGACCTGACTAGCGGGGGAAGGAATGAGCAGTTCTTC
CASSSDLTSGGRNEQFF
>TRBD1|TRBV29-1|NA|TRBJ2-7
TGCAGCGTAAGACAGGGGTCGTCCTACGAGCAGTACTTC
CSVRQGSSYEQYF
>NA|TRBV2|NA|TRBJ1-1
TGTGCCAGCAGTGCCACAGGGAGGACTGAAGCTTTCTTT
CASSATGRTEAFF
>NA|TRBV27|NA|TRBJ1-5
TGTGCCAGCGGGTTGCCATATAGCAATCAGCCCCAGCATTTT
CASGLPYSNQPQHF
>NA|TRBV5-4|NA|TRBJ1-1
TGTGCCAGCAGTATCGACCGTAGCTTCACTGAAGCTTTCTTT
CASSIDRSFTEAFF
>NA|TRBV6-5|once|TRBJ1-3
TGTGCCAGCACGGGCTTGCCTGGAAACACCATATATTTT
CASTGLPGNTIYF
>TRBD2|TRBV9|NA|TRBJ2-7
TGTGCCAGCAGCGTAGGAAGCGGGAGTTCCTCCTACGAGCAGTACTTC
CASSVGSGSSSYEQYF
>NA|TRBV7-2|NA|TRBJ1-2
TGTGCCAGCAGCTTAGGTAGGGCCCAGGGGTGGACCTATGGCTACACCTTC
CASSLGRAQGWTYGYTF
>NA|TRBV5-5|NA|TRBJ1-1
TGTGCCAGCAGCTTGGTAGGGGGGCGAACTGAAGCTTTCTTT
CASSLVGGRTEAFF
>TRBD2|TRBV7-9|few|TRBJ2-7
TGTGCCAGCAGCCCCGGACTAGCGGGAGCCAACGAGCAGTACTTC
CASSPGLAGANEQYF
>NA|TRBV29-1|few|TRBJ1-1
TGCAGCGCTCCAAAGGGGAGCACTGAAGCTTTCTTT
CSAPKGSTEAFF
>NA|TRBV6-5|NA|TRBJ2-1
TGTGCCAGCAGTTACTTGAGCATAGAGAATGAGCAGTTCTTC
CASSYLSIENEQFF
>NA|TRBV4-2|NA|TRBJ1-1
TGTGCCAGCAGCCCCCGGCGAGGGTCTGAAGCTTTCTTT
CASSPRRGSEAFF
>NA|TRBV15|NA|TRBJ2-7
TGTGCCACCAGCAGGACTGTCGGCGAGCAGTACTTC
CATSRTVGEQYF
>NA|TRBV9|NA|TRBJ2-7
TGTGCCAGCAGCCCGCATGAAGACTACTACGAGCAGTACTTC
CASSPHEDYYEQYF
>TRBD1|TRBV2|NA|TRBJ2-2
TGTGCCAGCTACGCTGATACCGGGACAGGGGGGCGTACCGGGGAGCTGTTTTTT
CASYADTGTGGRTGELFF
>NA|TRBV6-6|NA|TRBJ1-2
TGTGCCAGTACGGGGACGGGAGCTAACTATGGCTACACCTTC
CASTGTGANYGYTF
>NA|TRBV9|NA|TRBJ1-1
TGTGCCAGCAGCGCCGGACAGTTGAACACTGAAGCTTTCTTT
CASSAGQLNTEAFF
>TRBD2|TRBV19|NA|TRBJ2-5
TGTGCCAGTAGTAACCCTCCTAGCGGGGACCAGTACTTC
CASSNPPSGDQYF
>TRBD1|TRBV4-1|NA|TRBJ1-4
TGCGCCAGCAGCCAAGTTGGGACAGGGAAGGAAAAACTGTTTTTT
CASSQVGTGKEKLFF
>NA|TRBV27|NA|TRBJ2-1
TGTGCCAGCGGGCTTCCGGTCAATGAGCAGTTCTTC
CASGLPVNEQFF
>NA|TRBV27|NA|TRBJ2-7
TGTGCCAGCAGTTTAATTACGGGATATCGTGAGCAGTACTTC
CASSLITGYREQYF
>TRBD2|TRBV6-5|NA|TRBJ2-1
TGTGCCAGCAGTTACGGGACTAGCGTAATCCATGAGCAGTTCTTC
CASSYGTSVIHEQFF
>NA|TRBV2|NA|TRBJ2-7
TGTGCCAGCAGTGAAACCCGACTGGCCTCCTACGAGCAGTACTTC
CASSETRLASYEQYF
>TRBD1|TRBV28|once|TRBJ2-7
TGTGCCAGCAGTTTGCACACAGGGGGAGAACTCTACGAGCAGTACTTC
CASSLHTGGELYEQYF
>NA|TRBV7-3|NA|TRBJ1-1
TGTGCCAGCAGCTTAAGTTGGGGGGCGGAAACTGAAGCTTTCTTT
CASSLSWGAETEAFF
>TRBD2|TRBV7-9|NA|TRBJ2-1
TGTGCCAGCAGTGGACTAGAGGAGAGCTATGAGCAGTTCTTC
CASSGLEESYEQFF
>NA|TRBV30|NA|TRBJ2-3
TGTGCCTGGAGCCGAGCAGGCTCCACAGATACGCAGTATTTT
CAWSRAGSTDTQYF
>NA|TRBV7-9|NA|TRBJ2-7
TGTGCCAGCAGCACCGGCCCGATCCGGGGGGAGCAGTACTTC
CASSTGPIRGEQYF
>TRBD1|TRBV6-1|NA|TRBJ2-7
TGTGCCAGCAGGGAGACCGGGACAGGCAACTACGAGCAGTACTTC
CASRETGTGNYEQYF
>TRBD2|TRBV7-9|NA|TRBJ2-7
TGTGCCAGCAGCCCCCGGGACTACATCTACGAGCAGTACTTC
CASSPRDYIYEQYF
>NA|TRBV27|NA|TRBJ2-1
TGTGCCAGCAGTCAACTTCTCTCCTACAATGAGCAGTTCTTC
CASSQLLSYNEQFF
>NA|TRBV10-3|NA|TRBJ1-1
TGTGCCATCAGCGGGACGGGAGAGAACACTGAAGCTTTCTTT
CAISGTGENTEAFF
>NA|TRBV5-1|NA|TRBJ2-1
TGCGCCAGCAGCGTGTCGGGCTCGAATGAGCAGTTCTTC
CASSVSGSNEQFF
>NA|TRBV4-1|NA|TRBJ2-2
TGCGCCAGCAGCCTCCCGACTGTTTCCACCGGGGAGCTGTTTTTT
CASSLPTVSTGELFF
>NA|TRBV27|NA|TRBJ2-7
TGTGCCAGCAGTTTATATGGAGGGACAGTGGCCTCCTACGAGCAGTACTTC
CASSLYGGTVASYEQYF
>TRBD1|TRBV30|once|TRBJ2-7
TGTGCCTGGAGGGACCGGGACAGGGGCTACGAGCAGTACTTC
CAWRDRDRGYEQYF
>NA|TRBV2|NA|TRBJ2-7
TGTGCCAGCAACCCGGGTGGGGGCCCTGCCGAGCAGTACTTC
CASNPGGGPAEQYF